This section outlines one T cell receptor (beta chain) sequence together with its context. What it binds is unknown. This sample is drawn from a study of T cells in Graves' hyperthyroidism and ophthalmopathy. Study-wide background: Upon initial diagnosis and before any treatment, peripheral blood was collected.

The CDR3 spans 14 residues. The V end was cut by 2 bases, the J end by 2 bases, with 7 bases between. Germline V gene lookup returns CDR1 SGHVS and CDR2 FNYEAQ. TCR beta CDR3 region amplification was performed from RNA transcripts. An initial round of RT-PCR targeting the TCR CDR3 relied on the HTBI primer set. Each CDR3 protein gets one entry after TCRdb re-called the multiplex PCR reads with MiXCR. The sample has a few hundred thousand distinct CDR3 sequences; approximately 15% are singletons. Whole-study results and caveats: Among thyroid clonotypes expanded above 0.001, most also appeared in blood.

This TCR came from a woman aged 25 to 39 with Graves' hyperthyroidism. This rearrangement joins TRBV7-6 to TRBJ2-1; D gene uncertain. The sequencing sample was made of blood. The CDR3, as DNA: TGTGCCAGCAGCTTACAGGACCCCTACAATGAGCAGTTCTTC. Translating gives CASSLQDPYNEQFF.